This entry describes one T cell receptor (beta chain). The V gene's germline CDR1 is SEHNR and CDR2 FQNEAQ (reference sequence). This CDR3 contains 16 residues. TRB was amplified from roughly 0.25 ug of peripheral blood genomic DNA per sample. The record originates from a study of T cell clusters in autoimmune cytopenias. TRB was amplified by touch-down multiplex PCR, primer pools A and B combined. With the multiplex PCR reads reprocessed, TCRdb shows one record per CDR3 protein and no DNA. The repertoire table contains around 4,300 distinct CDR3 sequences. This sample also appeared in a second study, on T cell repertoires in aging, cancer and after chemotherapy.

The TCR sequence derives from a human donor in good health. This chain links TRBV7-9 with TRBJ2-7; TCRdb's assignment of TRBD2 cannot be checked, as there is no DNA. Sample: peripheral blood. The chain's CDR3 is CASSLKPGLPDYEQYF.